These 31 T cell receptor beta chains came from one sample sequenced in a study of cytomegalovirus exposure and HLA in healthy donors. PCR was performed using 60 Vbeta and 13 Jbeta primers. Profiled with immunoSEQ multiplex PCR; TCRdb holds only in-frame clones, not every one. The data show around 20,000 clones, approximately 70% seen once. The sample consisted of PBMCs. The receptor set was obtained from a man younger than 35 in good health and CMV-seronegative.

The chain combines TRBV6-5 with TRBJ2-3; the D gene is possibly TRBD1 (6 bases). V dropped 6 bases and J dropped 0 bases, with 13 bases sitting between them. CDR1 and CDR2 (germline): MNHEY, SVGAGI. The CDR3 runs to 15 residues. The CDR3 region is CASRSRTDSTDTQYF. The CDR3 nucleotides read TGTGCCAGCAGATCCAGGACAGATAGCACAGATACGCAGTATTTT.

J is TRBJ1-5 and V is TRBV6-1; unclear D gene. Trimming took 5 bases from V and 1 from J, leaving 12 bases between them. The CDR3 spans 15 residues. CDR1 is MNHNS, CDR2 SASEGT, per germline. CDR3 in amino acids: CASSQMGRSNQPQHF. Here the CDR3 DNA reads TGTGCCAGCAGTCAAATGGGCAGGAGCAATCAGCCCCAGCATTTT.

The chain is built from TRBV6-1 and TRBJ2-7; 8 bases are a match to TRBD1. The V gene end was trimmed by 7 bases and the J gene end by 7 bases; junction bases not matched to a gene: 9. Germline CDR1 reads MNHNS; CDR2 reads SASEGT. This CDR3 is built from 13 residues. The DNA for the CDR3 is TGTGCCAGCACCCGACAGGGGCCGGGGGAGCAGTACTTC. It encodes CASTRQGPGEQYF.

This clone ranks as medium-sized. The genes are TRBV6-1 and TRBJ2-4, with 8 bases that match TRBD1. Unmatched junction bases numbered 3, after V lost 6 bases and J lost 5 bases. The CDR3 extends over 13 amino acids. The V gene's germline CDR1 is MNHNS and CDR2 SASEGT. Here the CDR3 DNA reads TGTGCCAGCAGGAAGACAGGGGAAAACATTCAGTACTTC. This codes for CASRKTGENIQYF.

This sequence joins TRBV5-1 and TRBJ2-1; D is perhaps TRBD2 (6 bases). This CDR3 is 14 amino acids long. Germline assignment: CDR1 SGHRS and CDR2 YFSETQ. V lost 4 bases to trimming and J lost 1 base, with 9 bases between them. CDR3 region: CASSRDLSYNEQFF. For the CDR3, the DNA is TGCGCCAGCAGCCGGGACTTGTCCTACAATGAGCAGTTCTTC.

The CDR3 DNA follows: TGTGCCAGCAGGTACCCGGAGGGCTCTCACACTGAAGCTTTCTTT. This translates into CASRYPEGSHTEAFF. This chain uses TRBV6-1 with TRBJ1-1, with D unresolved. Per germline, CDR1 MNHNS and CDR2 SASEGT. The CDR3 covers 15 residues. V dropped 6 bases and J dropped 3 bases, with 17 bases sitting between them.

The chain is built from TRBV29-1 and TRBJ1-1, with TRBD1 matching over 8 bases. Trimming cost V 2 bases and J 3 bases; bases outside gene matches: 5. This CDR3 region has 14 residues. CDR1 and CDR2 (germline): SQVTM, ANQGSEA. CDR3 nucleotide sequence: TGCAGCGTTGAACGACAGGGGTGGTACACTGAAGCTTTCTTT. Its protein is CSVERQGWYTEAFF.

J is TRBJ2-5 and V is TRBV27; D remains ambiguous. Trimming took 4 bases from V and 5 from J, leaving 8 bases between them. Germline CDR1 MNHEY, CDR2 SMNVEV (reference sequence). This CDR3 has 12 residues. The CDR3 here is CASSSGSETQYF. CDR3 bases: TGTGCCAGCAGTTCAGGATCGGAGACCCAGTACTTC.

The chain is built from TRBV18 and TRBJ1-1; D unresolved. Trimming pared 3 bases from V and 8 bases from J, leaving 7 bases between. Looked up from germline, CDR1 is KGHSH and CDR2 is LQKENI. The CDR3 totals 11 residues. Here the CDR3 reads CASSPEREAFF. The CDR3 DNA follows: TGTGCCAGCTCACCCGAGAGAGAAGCTTTCTTT.

The chain is built from TRBV29-1 and TRBJ1-1; a weak D match, TRBD1 (5 bases). There are 13 residues in the CDR3. With 3 bases removed from V and 1 base from J, the gap between germline ends came to 9 bases. The germline V gene has CDR1 SQVTM and CDR2 ANQGSEA. The chain's CDR3 is CSVEGRQNTEAFF. The CDR3 bases are TGCAGCGTTGAGGGGCGGCAGAACACTGAAGCTTTCTTT.

V is TRBV6-6 and J is TRBJ1-5; perhaps TRBD1 as D (6 bases). V was shortened by 6 bases and J by 1 base, with 10 bases between the two germline ends. The CDR3 contains 14 residues. From germline, CDR1 is MNHNY and CDR2 SVGAGI (reference sequence). This CDR3 is CASRDRLSNQPQHF. CDR3 sequence (DNA): TGTGCCAGCAGGGACAGACTAAGCAATCAGCCCCAGCATTTT.

The chain combines TRBV7-2 with TRBJ1-2; a weak D match, TRBD1 (5 bases). The CDR3 is 14 amino acids. Germline CDR1 and CDR2: SGHTA and FQGNSA. V was pared by 4 bases and J by 0 bases, with 9 bases between. CDR3 protein: CASSYGGANYGYTF. Here the CDR3 DNA reads TGTGCCAGCAGCTATGGGGGGGCTAACTATGGCTACACCTTC. Variable domain in full (rest from reference TRBV7-2 and TRBJ1-2): GAGVSQSPSNKVTEKGKDVELRCDPISGHTALYWYRQSLGQGLEFLIYFQGNSAPDKSGLPSDRFSAERTGGSVSTLTIQRTQQEDSAVYLCASSYGGANYGYTFGSGTRLTVV.

The chain couples TRBV6-5 to TRBJ2-5, with 9 bases matching TRBD1. V was pared by 5 bases and J by 7 bases, with 5 bases of the junction left unmatched. Germline lookup yields CDR1 MNHEY and CDR2 SVGAGI. This CDR3 region has 13 residues. The CDR3 DNA sequence: TGTGCCAGCAGTCGACAGGGGGTTGCGACCCAGTACTTC. Its protein is CASSRQGVATQYF.

The chain employs TRBV9 and TRBJ2-1; D perhaps matches TRBD1 (5 bases). The CDR3 loop spans 16 amino acids. V was cut by 0 bases and J by 4 bases, with 14 bases left in between. CDR1 SGDLS and CDR2 YYNGEE come from the germline V gene. The CDR3 sequence is CASSVATRVPYNEQFF. Written as DNA, the CDR3 is TGTGCCAGCAGCGTAGCTACCAGGGTTCCTTACAATGAGCAGTTCTTC.

This clone was seen a few times. The genes are TRBV7-9 and TRBJ2-7; a weak D match, TRBD2 (7 bases). V was cut by 5 bases and J by 2 bases, with 16 bases left in between. CDR3 length: 15 residues. The V gene's germline CDR1 is SEHNR and CDR2 FQNEAQ (reference sequence). CDR3 sequence reads: CASSPNAGDTYEQYF. CDR3 sequence (DNA): TGTGCCAGCAGCCCTAATGCGGGGGACACCTACGAGCAGTACTTC.

This chain connects TRBV5-4 to TRBJ2-3, with TRBD2 matching 7 bases. The V and J ends lost 4 bases and 4 bases, in that order; junction bases with no gene match: 12. Germline V CDR1 and CDR2: SGHNT, YYREEE (reference sequence). This CDR3 comprises 16 residues. The CDR3 bases are TGTGCCAGCAGCCCGGATGGGGGGAGGGGCGCAGATACGCAGTATTTT. Its protein is CASSPDGGRGADTQYF.

V usage is TRBV2 and J usage is TRBJ1-2; possibly TRBD1 for D (5 bases). The ends were cut back, 6 bases at V and 1 base at J, with 9 bases in the middle. Germline CDR1 and CDR2: SNHLY and FYNNEI. CDR3 length equals 13 residues. The CDR3 loop reads CASSETVNYGYTF. In nucleotides, the CDR3 is TGTGCCAGCAGCGAGACAGTTAACTATGGCTACACCTTC.

The rearrangement joins TRBV30 to TRBJ2-7; 8 bases match TRBD1. V lost 4 bases, J lost 2 bases, and 16 bases stayed unmatched. Germline CDR1 and CDR2: GTSNPN and SVGIG (reference sequence). The CDR3 is 17 residues long. In nucleotides, the CDR3 is TGTGCCTGGATTCCCTCTTTTGGGACAGGAACCCCCTACGAGCAGTACTTC. Translated, it gives CAWIPSFGTGTPYEQYF.

V is TRBV5-4 and J is TRBJ2-7; 7 nucleotides agree with TRBD1. J was trimmed by 2 bases and V by 5 bases; bases with no gene match: 10. Germline lookup yields CDR1 SGHNT and CDR2 YYREEE (reference sequence). This CDR3 comprises 15 residues. CDR3 region: CASSRTGELAYEQYF. CDR3 coding DNA: TGTGCCAGCAGTCGTACAGGGGAGCTGGCCTACGAGCAGTACTTC.

By share, this clone ranks as medium-sized. The CDR3 DNA follows: TGTGCCAGCAGTCCCGGGACAGGGGGTATGCACGAGCAGTACTTC. This encodes CASSPGTGGMHEQYF. The V and J genes are TRBV25-1 and TRBJ2-7, with TRBD1 identical over 11 bases. This CDR3 spans 15 amino acids. With 5 bases clipped from V and 5 bases from J, the junction kept 8 bases outside the gene matches. The germline V gene has CDR1 MGHDK and CDR2 SYGVNS.

This chain joins TRBV10-2 and TRBJ2-7, with D possibly being TRBD1 (5 bases). Germline loops: CDR1 WSHSY, CDR2 SAAADI. The CDR3 is made up of 12 amino acids. Trimming shortened V by 5 bases and J by 5 bases, and 10 bases separated the two germline ends. This chain's CDR3 is CASSRGGDEQYF. CDR3 coding DNA: TGCGCCAGCAGTAGGGGTGGCGACGAGCAGTACTTC.

The chain couples TRBV5-4 to TRBJ2-1; unclear D gene. The V end lost 2 bases, the J end lost 7 bases, and 10 bases lay between the germline ends. The CDR3 extends over 13 amino acids. The V gene's germline CDR1 is SGHNT and CDR2 YYREEE (reference sequence). Written as DNA, the CDR3 is TGTGCCAGCAGCTTAACGGTTTCGAATGAGCAGTTCTTC. Translation gives CASSLTVSNEQFF.

The gene calls are TRBV6-1 and TRBJ1-2, with 8 bases matching TRBD1. Germline loops: CDR1 MNHNS, CDR2 SASEGT. The J segment lost 5 bases and the V segment lost 7 bases, leaving 12 bases of the junction unmatched. This CDR3 comprises 15 residues. The CDR3 DNA follows: TGTGCCAGCACACCAACCGACAGGGGAACTTATGGCTACACCTTC. This sequence encodes CASTPTDRGTYGYTF.

This clone showed up just a few times. This chain links TRBV7-8 with TRBJ2-6, with a weak D call TRBD1 (5 bases). CDR3 length: 17 residues. The germline CDR1 and CDR2 sequences are SGHVS and FQNEAQ. V lost 3 bases and J 0 bases, leaving 12 bases between the germline ends. CDR3 nucleotides: TGTGCCAGCAGCTTCAGTTCAGGGATCTCTGGGGCCAACGTCCTGACTTTC. Amino acids: CASSFSSGISGANVLTF.

There are a few counts of this clone. The chain uses TRBV6-1 and TRBJ1-4; D is undetermined. Germline V gene sequence: CDR1 MNHNS, CDR2 SASEGT. The ends were cut back, 3 bases at V and 8 bases at J, with 7 bases in the middle. The CDR3 consists of 12 residues. The CDR3 bases are TGTGCCAGCAGTGAGGCGGGAGAAAAACTGTTTTTT. Its protein product is CASSEAGEKLFF.

This clone was counted only a few times. The CDR3 loop reads CASRRGRGANEQFF. CDR3 bases: TGTGCCAGCCGCCGTGGGCGGGGGGCCAATGAGCAGTTCTTC. The rearrangement joins TRBV7-6 to TRBJ2-1; 8 bases are shared with TRBD2. Germline V gene lookup returns CDR1 SGHVS and CDR2 FNYEAQ. J was trimmed by 6 bases and V by 8 bases; bases with no gene match: 9. The CDR3 is made up of 14 amino acids.

The rearrangement uses TRBV30 and TRBJ2-1; D unclear. From germline, CDR1 is GTSNPN and CDR2 SVGIG (reference sequence). V was clipped by 0 bases and J by 8 bases, with 8 bases between them. CDR3 length: 12 residues. The CDR3 here is CAWSVILDEQFF. The CDR3 nucleotides are TGTGCCTGGAGTGTAATCCTTGATGAGCAGTTCTTC.

The chain recombines TRBV29-1 with TRBJ2-1; 9 bases fit TRBD2. This CDR3 is built from 14 residues. V shed 3 bases and J 3 bases; nucleotides not matched to a gene: 3. Germline CDR1 SQVTM, CDR2 ANQGSEA. DNA for the CDR3: TGCAGCGTTGAGGGGACTAGCAGCTACAATGAGCAGTTCTTC. Translated: CSVEGTSSYNEQFF.

This clone has only a few counts. The chain links TRBV6-4 to TRBJ2-7, with D maybe TRBD1 (6 bases). In germline, CDR1 is MRHNA, CDR2 SNTAGT. CDR3 length: 13 amino acids. V lost 4 bases and J 6 bases, leaving 13 bases between the germline ends. The CDR3 spells CASSAALGGEQYF. DNA of the CDR3: TGTGCCAGCAGTGCCGCACTAGGGGGCGAGCAGTACTTC.

This clone is deemed medium-sized. The chain has TRBV7-9 and TRBJ2-1, with TRBD2 as a possible D gene (6 bases). Per germline, CDR1 SEHNR and CDR2 FQNEAQ (reference sequence). CDR3 length equals 16 residues. Trimming cost V 5 bases and J 2 bases, with 16 bases left between them. CDR3: CASSPYSGSPYNEQFF. Written as DNA, the CDR3 is TGTGCCAGCAGCCCCTATAGCGGCTCCCCCTACAATGAGCAGTTCTTC.

The DNA of the CDR3 is TGTGCCTGGAGTGTGGGGGGGCTCTCTGAAGCTTTCTTT. This translates into CAWSVGGLSEAFF. The V and J genes are TRBV30 and TRBJ1-1, with D perhaps TRBD1 (6 bases). Germline lookup yields CDR1 GTSNPN and CDR2 SVGIG (reference sequence). With 0 bases removed from V and 6 bases from J, the gap between germline ends came to 11 bases. This CDR3 has 13 amino acids.